This note documents a single TCR beta chain sequence. The table came from immunoSEQ multiplex PCR; TCRdb's copy has only in-frame clones and leaves some out. The table includes roughly 11,000 clones, roughly 93% detected once. The germline V gene has CDR1 SEHNR and CDR2 FQNEAQ (reference sequence). CDR3 length: 13 residues. Trimming stripped 2 bases from V and 4 bases from J, with 8 bases between. The record originates from a study of technical replicates of blood from a few donors. This clonotype originated in a human donor in good health. The chain has TRBV7-9 and TRBJ1-2; D not resolved. The sequencing sample was made of PBMCs. In DNA form, the CDR3 reads TGTGCCAGCAGCTTAAGCGGCTCCTATGGCTACACCTTC. Translated, it gives CASSLSGSYGYTF.